Presented here are 14 T cell receptor beta chains from one specimen sequenced in a study of identifying expanded T cells in peripheral blood (dated by TCRdb to about 2019). Libraries were constructed by the immunoSEQ multiplex PCR assay. The source is immuneACCESS, and TCRdb retained only in-frame sequences with V and J called. Part of the clones is not carried over; for the studies checked, unresolved V genes explain less than half of this, and the remainder is unexplained. The sample table shows some 95,000 clones, and about 90% are seen once. The ten largest clones capture over 5% of the sample. The sample was blood. These TCRs come from a person between 18 and 69 years old in good health.

The chain links TRBV18 to TRBJ2-1, with 11 bases fitting TRBD1. Looked up from germline, CDR1 is KGHSH and CDR2 is LQKENI. V gave up 3 bases and J gave up 1 base; unmatched junction bases: 14. This CDR3 spans 20 amino acids. CDR3 sequence (DNA): TGTGCCAGCTCACCCCGGGACAGGGGGTCCCTCTCCTATTCCTACAATGAGCAGTTCTTC. It encodes CASSPRDRGSLSYSYNEQFF.

The V call is TRBV27, the J call TRBJ2-5; D ambiguous. The DNA matches TRBJ2-7 better at its end, which makes the J call doubtful. The germline V gene has CDR1 MNHEY and CDR2 SMNVEV (reference sequence). There are 13 residues in the CDR3. CDR3 DNA: TGTGCCAGCAGTTTCGAAGGTTTCAGCGAGCAGTACTTC. Its translation: CASSFEGFSEQYF.

CDR3 nucleotide sequence: TGCGCCAGCAGCGATCCGGGAACCTCCTACAATGAGCAGTTCTTC. It is translated as CASSDPGTSYNEQFF. This chain links TRBV10-1 with TRBJ2-1; maybe TRBD2 (5 bases). CDR1 is WNHNN and CDR2 is SYGVQD in the germline V gene (reference sequence). V was shortened by 6 bases and J by 0 bases, with 12 bases between the two germline ends. The CDR3 runs to 15 residues.

The chain combines TRBV7-9 with TRBJ1-2; D ambiguous. CDR1 SEHNR and CDR2 FQNEAQ come from the germline V gene (reference sequence). The V end lost 4 bases, the J end lost 7 bases, and 16 bases lay between the germline ends. This CDR3 contains 14 residues. This chain's CDR3 is CASSSTSDMRGYTF. The DNA for the CDR3 is TGTGCCAGCAGCTCGACCTCTGACATGCGTGGCTACACCTTC.

The gene calls are TRBV6-5 and TRBJ1-2; D call uncertain. This CDR3 is built from 11 residues. Trimming removed 8 bases from V and 6 bases from J, with 10 bases in between. Germline V gene data show CDR1 as MNHEY and CDR2 as SVGAGI. CDR3 residues: CASWAGDGYTF. The CDR3, as DNA: TGTGCCAGCTGGGCTGGGGATGGCTACACCTTC.

This rearrangement joins TRBV7-2 to TRBJ2-5; TRBD2 agrees at 12 bases. Per germline, CDR1 SGHTA and CDR2 FQGNSA. CDR3 size: 16 residues. V trimming: 5 bases; J trimming: 0 bases; junction bases outside the gene matches: 4. In nucleotides, the CDR3 is TGTGCCAGCAGCCGGACTAGCGGGGCCTACCAAGAGACCCAGTACTTC. Its translation: CASSRTSGAYQETQYF.

V and J are TRBV9 and TRBJ1-2; 8 bases are shared with TRBD1. Germline V gene data show CDR1 as SGDLS and CDR2 as YYNGEE. The CDR3 has 20 amino acids. The V gene end was trimmed by 0 bases and the J gene end by 6 bases; junction bases not matched to a gene: 22. The CDR3 loop reads CASSVAQAKGQERLKDGYTF. The CDR3 coding sequence is TGTGCCAGCAGCGTAGCCCAGGCGAAGGGACAGGAAAGGTTAAAGGATGGCTACACCTTC.

The J gene is TRBJ2-7, the V gene TRBV4-3, with unresolved D. The CDR3 runs 13 residues. Trimming stripped 3 bases from V and 11 bases from J, with 17 bases between. The germline V gene has CDR1 LGHNA and CDR2 YSLEER. The CDR3 nucleotides are TGCGCCAGCAGCCATGGCACTCGCAGCGAAAAGTACTTC. Amino acids: CASSHGTRSEKYF.

V gene TRBV18 combines with J gene TRBJ2-5; D possibly corresponds to TRBD1 (6 bases). The CDR3 covers 14 residues. V was shortened by 6 bases and J by 3 bases, with 14 bases between the two germline ends. Germline assignment: CDR1 KGHSH and CDR2 LQKENI. This CDR3 is CASSSTGGEETQYF. The CDR3 DNA follows: TGTGCCAGCTCCTCGACAGGCGGCGAAGAGACCCAGTACTTC.

The chain uses TRBV7-3 and TRBJ2-5; 14 bases align to TRBD2. This CDR3 is built from 15 residues. CDR1 SGHTA and CDR2 FQGTGA come from the germline V gene. Losses at the gene ends were 5 bases for V and 5 bases for J; bases not matched to a gene: 4. The CDR3 is CASSQGLAGAETQYF. CDR3 nucleotides: TGTGCCAGCAGCCAGGGACTAGCGGGGGCGGAGACCCAGTACTTC.

The chain joins TRBV7-9 to TRBJ2-2, with D tentatively TRBD1 or TRBD2 (6 bases each). CDR1 and CDR2 from the germline V gene are SEHNR and FQNEAQ (reference sequence). The ends were cut back, 7 bases at V and 4 bases at J, with 13 bases in the middle. The CDR3 sequence is 14 residues long. This CDR3 is CASKTSGATGELFF. The CDR3 DNA is TGTGCCAGCAAAACTTCGGGGGCCACCGGGGAGCTGTTTTTT.

There are a few counts of this clone. Other DNA sequences from this sample encode an identical CDR3 as well. This chain joins TRBV30 and TRBJ1-2; no definite D call. Between the trimmed V and J ends, which lost 3 bases and 8 bases, there was a span of 7 bases. The CDR3 is 10 residues long. The germline gives CDR1 GTSNPN, CDR2 SVGIG (reference sequence). The CDR3 region has the DNA TGTGCCTGGAGGCGGGGAGGCTACACCTTC. It codes for CAWRRGGYTF.

This clone was detected once. This chain uses TRBV7-8 with TRBJ1-2; D is undetermined. The germline V gene encodes CDR1 SGHVS and CDR2 FQNEAQ. V lost 2 bases, J lost 0 bases, and 4 bases lay in between. The CDR3 extends over 13 amino acids. The CDR3: CASSLRTNYGYTF. The CDR3 nucleotides read TGTGCCAGCAGCTTACGGACTAACTATGGCTACACCTTC.

This chain connects TRBV19 to TRBJ1-1; D is undetermined. The germline V gene encodes CDR1 LNHDA and CDR2 SQIVND (reference sequence). Trimming left V 6 bases short and J 7 bases short, with 9 bases between. This CDR3 is 11 amino acids long. The CDR3 coding sequence is TGTGCCAGTAGAGGAGTAAGTGAAGCTTTCTTT. Translated, it gives CASRGVSEAFF.